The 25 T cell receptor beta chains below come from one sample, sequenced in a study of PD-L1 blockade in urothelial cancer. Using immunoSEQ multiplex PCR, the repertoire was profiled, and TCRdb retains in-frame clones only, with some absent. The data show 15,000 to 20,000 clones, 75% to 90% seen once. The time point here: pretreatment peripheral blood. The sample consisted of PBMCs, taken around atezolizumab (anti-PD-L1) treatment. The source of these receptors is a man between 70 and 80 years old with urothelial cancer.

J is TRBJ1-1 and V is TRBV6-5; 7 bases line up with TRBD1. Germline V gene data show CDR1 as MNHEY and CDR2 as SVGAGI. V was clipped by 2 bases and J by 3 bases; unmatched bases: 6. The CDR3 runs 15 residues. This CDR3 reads CASSYHTGVDTEAFF. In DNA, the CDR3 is TGTGCCAGCAGTTACCACACAGGGGTTGACACTGAAGCTTTCTTT.

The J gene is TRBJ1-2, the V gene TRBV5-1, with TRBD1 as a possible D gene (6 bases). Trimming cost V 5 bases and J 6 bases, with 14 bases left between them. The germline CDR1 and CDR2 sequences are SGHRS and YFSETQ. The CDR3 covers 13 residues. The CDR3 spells CASREQGRDGYTF. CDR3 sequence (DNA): TGCGCCAGCAGGGAACAGGGTAGGGATGGCTACACCTTC.

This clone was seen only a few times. The CDR3 reads CASSFGNTGELFF. The CDR3 DNA reads as TGTGCCAGCAGTTTCGGGAACACCGGGGAGCTGTTTTTT. The V gene is TRBV27, the J gene TRBJ2-2; no definite D call. The V end was cut by 3 bases, the J end by 1 base, with 3 bases between. Germline V CDR1 and CDR2: MNHEY, SMNVEV (reference sequence). CDR3 length equals 13 residues.

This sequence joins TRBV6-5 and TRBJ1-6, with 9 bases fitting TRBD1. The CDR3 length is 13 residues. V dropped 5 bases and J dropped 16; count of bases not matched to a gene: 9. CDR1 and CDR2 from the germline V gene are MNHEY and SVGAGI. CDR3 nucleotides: TGTGCCAGCAGTAGGGGACAGGGAAAGTTACTCCACTTT. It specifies CASSRGQGKLLHF.

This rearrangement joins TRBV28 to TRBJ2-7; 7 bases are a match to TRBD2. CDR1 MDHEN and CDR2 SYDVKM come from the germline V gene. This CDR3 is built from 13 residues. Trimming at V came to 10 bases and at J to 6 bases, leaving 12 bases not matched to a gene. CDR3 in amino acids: CATNGGTRAEQYF. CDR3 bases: TGTGCCACAAACGGGGGGACGAGGGCCGAGCAGTACTTC.

CDR3 residues: CASSLAFVGGKGKLFF. CDR3 in DNA: TGCGCCAGCAGCTTGGCCTTCGTGGGGGGGAAGGGAAAACTGTTTTTT. The chain joins TRBV5-1 to TRBJ1-4, with D maybe TRBD1 (5 bases). V was trimmed by 0 bases and J by 10 bases, leaving 19 bases between them. The CDR3 has 16 residues. The V gene's germline CDR1 is SGHRS and CDR2 YFSETQ.

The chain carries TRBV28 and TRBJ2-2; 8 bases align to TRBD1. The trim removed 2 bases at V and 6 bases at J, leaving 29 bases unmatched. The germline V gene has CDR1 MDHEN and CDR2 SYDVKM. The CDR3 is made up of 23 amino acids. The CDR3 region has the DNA TGTGCCAGCAGTTTAGCCAGTCTCCGGGACAGGTCGCCCCCGGGTTTGGGGCCCGGGGAGCTGTTTTTT. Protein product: CASSLASLRDRSPPGLGPGELFF.

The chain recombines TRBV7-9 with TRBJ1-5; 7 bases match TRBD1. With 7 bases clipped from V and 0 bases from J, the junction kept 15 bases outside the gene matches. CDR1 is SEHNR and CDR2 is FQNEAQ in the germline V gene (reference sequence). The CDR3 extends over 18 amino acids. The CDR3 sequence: CASNKGGTVSNSNQPQHF. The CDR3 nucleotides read TGTGCCAGCAACAAAGGGGGGACAGTTTCTAATAGCAATCAGCCCCAGCATTTT.

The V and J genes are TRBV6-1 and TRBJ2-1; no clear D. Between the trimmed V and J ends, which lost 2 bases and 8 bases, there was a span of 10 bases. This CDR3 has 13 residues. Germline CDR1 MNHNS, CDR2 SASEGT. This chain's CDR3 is CASSELIRDEQFF. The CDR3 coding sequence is TGTGCCAGCAGTGAATTGATTCGGGATGAGCAGTTCTTC.

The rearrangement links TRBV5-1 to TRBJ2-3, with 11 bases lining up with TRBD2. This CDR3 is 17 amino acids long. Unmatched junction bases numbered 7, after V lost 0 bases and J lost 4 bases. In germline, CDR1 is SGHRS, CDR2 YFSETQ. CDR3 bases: TGCGCCAGCAGCTTGGAGCTAGCGGGGGGTAACGCAGATACGCAGTATTTT. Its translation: CASSLELAGGNADTQYF.

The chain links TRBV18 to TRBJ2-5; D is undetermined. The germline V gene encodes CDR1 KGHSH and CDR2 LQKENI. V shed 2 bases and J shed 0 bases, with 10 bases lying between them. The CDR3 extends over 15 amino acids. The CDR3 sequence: CASSPGPLYQETQYF. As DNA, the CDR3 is TGTGCCAGCTCACCAGGGCCCCTGTACCAAGAGACCCAGTACTTC.

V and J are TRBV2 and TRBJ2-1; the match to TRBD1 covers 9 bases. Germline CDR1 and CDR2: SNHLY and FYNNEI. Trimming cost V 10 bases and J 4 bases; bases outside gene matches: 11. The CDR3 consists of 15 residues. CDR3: CATEAAGQGYNEQFF. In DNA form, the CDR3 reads TGTGCCACTGAAGCGGCGGGACAGGGATACAATGAGCAGTTCTTC.

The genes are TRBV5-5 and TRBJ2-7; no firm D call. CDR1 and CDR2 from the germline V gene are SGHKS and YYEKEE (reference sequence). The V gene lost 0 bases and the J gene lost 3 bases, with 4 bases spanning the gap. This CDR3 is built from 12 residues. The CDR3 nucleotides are TGTGCCAGCAGCTTGGCCAACTACGAGCAGTACTTC. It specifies CASSLANYEQYF.

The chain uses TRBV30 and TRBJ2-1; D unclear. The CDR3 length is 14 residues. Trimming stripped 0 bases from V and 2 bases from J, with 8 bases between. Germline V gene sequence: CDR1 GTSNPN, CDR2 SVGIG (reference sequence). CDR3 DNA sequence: TGTGCCTGGAGTGTAAGCGCTGCCTACAATGAGCAGTTCTTC. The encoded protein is CAWSVSAAYNEQFF.

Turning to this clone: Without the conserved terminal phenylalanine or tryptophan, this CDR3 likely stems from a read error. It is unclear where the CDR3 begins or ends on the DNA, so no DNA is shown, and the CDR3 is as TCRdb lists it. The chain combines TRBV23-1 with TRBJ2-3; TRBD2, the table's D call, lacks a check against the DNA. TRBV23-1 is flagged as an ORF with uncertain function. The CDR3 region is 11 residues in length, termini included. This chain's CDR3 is CALIHGEGGIG.

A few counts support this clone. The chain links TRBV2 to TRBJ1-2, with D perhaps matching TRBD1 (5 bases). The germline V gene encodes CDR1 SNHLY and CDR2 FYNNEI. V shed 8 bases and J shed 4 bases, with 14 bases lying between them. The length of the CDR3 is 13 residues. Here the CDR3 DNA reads TGTGCCAGCTCGACAGAAACCTCCTATGGCTACACCTTC. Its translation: CASSTETSYGYTF.

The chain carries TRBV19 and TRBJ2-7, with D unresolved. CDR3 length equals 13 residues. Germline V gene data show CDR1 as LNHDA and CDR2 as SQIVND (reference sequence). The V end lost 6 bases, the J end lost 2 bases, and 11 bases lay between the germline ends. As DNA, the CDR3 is TGTGCCAGTAGCGCAGGAAAACCCTACGAGCAGTACTTC. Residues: CASSAGKPYEQYF.

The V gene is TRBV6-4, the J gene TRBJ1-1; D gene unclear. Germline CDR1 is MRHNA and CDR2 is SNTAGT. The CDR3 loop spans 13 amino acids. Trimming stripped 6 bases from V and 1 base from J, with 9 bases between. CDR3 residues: CASRSWRNTEAFF. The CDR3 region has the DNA TGTGCCAGCAGGTCGTGGAGGAACACTGAAGCTTTCTTT.

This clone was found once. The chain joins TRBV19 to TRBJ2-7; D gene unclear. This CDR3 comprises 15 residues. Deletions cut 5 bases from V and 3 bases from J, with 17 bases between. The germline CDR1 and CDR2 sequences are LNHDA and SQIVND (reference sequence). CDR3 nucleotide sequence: TGTGCCAGTAGTTTAGTTTGGGCAGGAAACTACGAGCAGTACTTC. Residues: CASSLVWAGNYEQYF.

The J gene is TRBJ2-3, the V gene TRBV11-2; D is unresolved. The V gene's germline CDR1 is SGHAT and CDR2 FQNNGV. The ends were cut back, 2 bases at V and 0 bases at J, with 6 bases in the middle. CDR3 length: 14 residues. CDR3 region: CASSLQTSTDTQYF. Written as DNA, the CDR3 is TGTGCCAGCAGCTTACAAACTAGCACAGATACGCAGTATTTT.

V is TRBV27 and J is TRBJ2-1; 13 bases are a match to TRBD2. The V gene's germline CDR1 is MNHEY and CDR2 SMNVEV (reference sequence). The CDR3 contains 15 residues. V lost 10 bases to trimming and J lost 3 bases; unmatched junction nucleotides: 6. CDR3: CATRTSGGLYNEQFF. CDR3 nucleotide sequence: TGTGCCACACGGACTAGCGGGGGCCTCTACAATGAGCAGTTCTTC.

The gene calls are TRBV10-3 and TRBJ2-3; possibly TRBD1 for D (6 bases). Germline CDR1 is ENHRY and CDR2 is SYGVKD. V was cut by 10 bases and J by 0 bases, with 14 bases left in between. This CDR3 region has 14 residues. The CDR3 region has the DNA TGTGCCACCAAGGACAGCTCTAGCACAGATACGCAGTATTTT. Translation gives CATKDSSSTDTQYF.

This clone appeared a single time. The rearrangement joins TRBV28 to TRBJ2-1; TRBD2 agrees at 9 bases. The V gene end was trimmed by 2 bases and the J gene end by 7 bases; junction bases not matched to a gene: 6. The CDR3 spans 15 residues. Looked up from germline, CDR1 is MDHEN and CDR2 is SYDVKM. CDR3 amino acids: CASSLLRGGWNEQFF. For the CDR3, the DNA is TGTGCCAGCAGTTTACTGCGGGGGGGTTGGAATGAGCAGTTCTTC.

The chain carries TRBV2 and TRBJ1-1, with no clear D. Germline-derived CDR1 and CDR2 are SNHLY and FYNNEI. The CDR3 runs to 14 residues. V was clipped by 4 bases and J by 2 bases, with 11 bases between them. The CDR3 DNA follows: TGTGCCAGCAGTGTTGGGGAGGGAAACACTGAAGCTTTCTTT. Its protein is CASSVGEGNTEAFF.

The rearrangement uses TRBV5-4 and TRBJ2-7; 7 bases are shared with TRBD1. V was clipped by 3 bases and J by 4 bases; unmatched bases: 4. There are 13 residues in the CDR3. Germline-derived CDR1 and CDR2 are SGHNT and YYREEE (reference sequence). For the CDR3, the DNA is TGTGCCAGCAGCTCGGACAGGATATACGAGCAGTACTTC. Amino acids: CASSSDRIYEQYF. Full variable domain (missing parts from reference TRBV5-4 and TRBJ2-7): ETGVTQSPTHLIKTRGQQVTLRCSSQSGHNTVSWYQQALGQGPQFIFQYYREEENGRGNFPPRFSGLQFPNYSSELNVNALELDDSALYLCASSSDRIYEQYFGPGTRLTVT.